This is a list of T cell receptor beta chains from one sample in a study of T cell changes during pregnancy in multiple sclerosis. The table came from immunoSEQ multiplex PCR; TCRdb's copy has only in-frame clones and leaves some out. The table has about 67,000 clones, more than 85% seen once. The sample here was peripheral blood, taken in the first trimester of pregnancy. The origin of the receptors is a female donor in good health, enrolled as a control in a pregnancy study. Both conserved end residues are part of each CDR3. The D gene is left open where the match is weak. Some rows mark clone size as missing; the rest say once, few, many or name a class of expanded clone.

clone_size j_call v_call d_call cdr3_nt cdr3_aa
once TRBJ2-2 TRBV5-1 NA TGCGCCAGCAGCCTGAACACCGGGGAGCTGTTTTTT CASSLNTGELFF
NA TRBJ1-2 TRBV27 NA TGTGCCAGCAGCCTAGGGACACGACCCACCAGGAATGGCTACACCTTC CASSLGTRPTRNGYTF
few TRBJ2-3 TRBV4-2 TRBD2 TGTGCCAGCAGCGCGGGGGGGGAGATGGCAGATACGCAGTATTTT CASSAGGEMADTQYF
few TRBJ2-1 TRBV27 NA TGTGCCAGCAGGAAAGGCGGCCTGAACAATGAGCAGTTCTTC CASRKGGLNNEQFF
NA TRBJ2-7 TRBV5-4 NA TGTGCCAGCAGCCGTAGTAGTACGGTCGGCGAGCAGTACTTC CASSRSSTVGEQYF
NA TRBJ2-1 TRBV2 TRBD2 TGTGCCAGCAGGGCATACAGGACGGGACTAGCGGGAGACAATGAGCAGTTCTTC CASRAYRTGLAGDNEQFF
NA TRBJ2-5 TRBV7-9 NA TGTGCCAGCAGCTCCTTCCAAGAGACCCAGTACTTC CASSSFQETQYF
few TRBJ1-5 TRBV6-5 NA TGTGCCAGCAGCCCCGGGGAAGCTAGGGGGCAGCCCCAGCATTTT CASSPGEARGQPQHF
NA TRBJ1-5 TRBV30 TRBD1 TGTGCCTGGAGTATAGATTTTACCGGGACAGGGGTTTTTCAGCCCCAGCATTTT CAWSIDFTGTGVFQPQHF
NA TRBJ2-7 TRBV6-5 TRBD2 TGTGCCAGCAGCCGCACTAGCGGGAAGTCCTACGAGCAGTACTTC CASSRTSGKSYEQYF
NA TRBJ2-5 TRBV7-2 TRBD1 TGTGCCAGCAGCCGTCCCAGGGGGGAGACCCAGTACTTC CASSRPRGETQYF
once TRBJ2-3 TRBV27 NA TGTGCCAGCAGTCTCCGGGACTTCACAGATACGCAGTATTTT CASSLRDFTDTQYF
NA TRBJ1-4 TRBV18 NA TGTGCCAGCTCGCCTCAGGCAACAACAGGGACAACTAATGAAAAACTGTTTTTT CASSPQATTGTTNEKLFF
NA TRBJ1-2 TRBV10-3 NA TGTGCCATCAGTGAGTCGGAGGACAGCTTAAAGGGCTACACCTTC CAISESEDSLKGYTF
NA TRBJ1-5 TRBV7-9 NA TGTGCCAGCAGCTTAACGGGGTCAGGGCCCCAGCATTTT CASSLTGSGPQHF
NA TRBJ2-5 TRBV27 TRBD1 TGTGCCAGCAGCCCCGGGACAGGAGGAGAGACCCAGTACTTC CASSPGTGGETQYF
NA TRBJ1-1 TRBV15 NA TGTGCCACCAGCAGAGTGGGCTCGAACACTGAAGCTTTCTTT CATSRVGSNTEAFF
NA TRBJ1-1 TRBV15 TRBD1 TGTGCGACCGGGACAGGGGGCACTGAAGCTTTCTTT CATGTGGTEAFF
NA TRBJ2-1 TRBV4-2 NA TGTGCCAGCAGCCAAAAGGAGGGGGGGCGGGATGAGCAGTTCTTC CASSQKEGGRDEQFF
NA TRBJ2-5 TRBV5-4 NA TGTGCCAGCAGCCCCAAAATCGGAGAGACCCAGTACTTC CASSPKIGETQYF
NA TRBJ2-1 TRBV27 TRBD1 TGTGCCAGCAGTTTGGCTAAGACAGGGGGCTACAATGAGCAGTTCTTC CASSLAKTGGYNEQFF
NA TRBJ1-1 TRBV5-4 NA TGTGCCAGCAGCTTGAAGGGGTGGATGGGGAACACTGAAGCTTTCTTT CASSLKGWMGNTEAFF
NA TRBJ2-2 TRBV6-4 NA TGTGCCAGCAGTGGAGACAGTAACACCGGGGAGCTGTTTTTT CASSGDSNTGELFF
once TRBJ1-3 TRBV5-1 NA TGCGCCAGCAGCTTGGTACCAGGGGTGAGTGGAAACACCATATATTTT CASSLVPGVSGNTIYF
NA TRBJ2-3 TRBV7-9 TRBD1 TGTGCCAGCAGCGATTTACAGGGGTCAGATACGCAGTATTTT CASSDLQGSDTQYF
NA TRBJ1-1 TRBV6-6 NA TGTGCCAGCAGCCTCAGAGGGGGTACTGAAGCTTTCTTT CASSLRGGTEAFF
NA TRBJ2-7 TRBV27 NA TGTGCCAGCAGCCTCAGGGTAGGCTACGAGCAGTACTTC CASSLRVGYEQYF
NA TRBJ2-3 TRBV7-2 NA TGTGCCAGCAGCAAGCACGAGACTTTCGATACGCAGTATTTT CASSKHETFDTQYF
NA TRBJ1-2 TRBV5-8 TRBD1 TGTGCCAGCAGCCATAAAGGACAGGCCCTTAACTATGGCTACACCTTC CASSHKGQALNYGYTF
NA TRBJ2-7 TRBV7-2 TRBD2 TGTGCCAGCAGTTTAAGTGGGGTGACTAGCGGGATGTGGGCCTACGAGCAGTACTTC CASSLSGVTSGMWAYEQYF
NA TRBJ2-5 TRBV2 NA TGTGCCAGCAGTGAAGCGCTGGGGCCGTCCACTGAGACCCAGTACTTC CASSEALGPSTETQYF
once TRBJ2-1 TRBV11-2 TRBD2 TGTGCCAGCAGCGATCTGGTGAGCGGGAAACCCGATGAGCAGTTCTTC CASSDLVSGKPDEQFF
NA TRBJ2-7 TRBV2 TRBD1 TGTGCCAGCAGTAGATACAGGGGGAGTAATTCCTACGAGCAGTACTTC CASSRYRGSNSYEQYF
NA TRBJ2-7 TRBV15 TRBD2 TGTGCCACCAGCAGAGGCGGGACTAGCGGTTACGAGCAGTACTTC CATSRGGTSGYEQYF
NA TRBJ2-5 TRBV27 NA TGTGCCAGCAGTCACCAACCCGGGGGAGAGACCCAGTACTTC CASSHQPGGETQYF
NA TRBJ1-5 TRBV5-1 NA TGCGCCAGCAGCTTGGATGGTGGAGGAAATCAGCCCCAGCATTTT CASSLDGGGNQPQHF
NA TRBJ2-7 TRBV6-6 TRBD1 TGTGCCAGCAGTTTGATGGGACAGGGGGGATACGAGCAGTACTTC CASSLMGQGGYEQYF
NA TRBJ2-1 TRBV5-1 NA TGCGCCAGCAGCATTTCGACTCCGGGAGCCATGCAGTTCTTC CASSISTPGAMQFF
NA TRBJ1-2 TRBV19 TRBD1 TGTGCCAGCATAGGGACAGGACCCAAAGCGGGTGGCTACACCTTC CASIGTGPKAGGYTF
many TRBJ2-7 TRBV6-1 TRBD1 TGTGCCAGCAGTGTATCGACCGGGACAGGGTTCCACGAGCAGTACTTC CASSVSTGTGFHEQYF
NA TRBJ2-3 TRBV6-7 TRBD2 TGTGCCAGCAACCCGCTTAGCGGGAGGGCCAAGGATACGCAGTATTTT CASNPLSGRAKDTQYF
NA TRBJ2-1 TRBV5-1 TRBD2 TGCGCCAGCAGCCATCAAAGCGGGGTCATAGACTTTAGCTCCTACAATGAGCAGTTCTTC CASSHQSGVIDFSSYNEQFF
NA TRBJ1-4 TRBV4-2 TRBD1 TGTGCCAGCAGCCGCAACCTCGGACAGGGAGGGGAAAAACTGTTTTTT CASSRNLGQGGEKLFF
NA TRBJ1-2 TRBV7-9 NA TGTGCCAGCAGCTGGCAGGGGCGTGACTATGGCTACACCTTC CASSWQGRDYGYTF
NA TRBJ2-4 TRBV19 TRBD1 TGTGCCAGTAGGACTTTCTCAGGGGGCAGGACCAAAAACATTCAGTACTTC CASRTFSGGRTKNIQYF
NA TRBJ1-5 TRBV28 NA TGTGCCAGCAGTCTCCGACAGCATAATCAGCCCCAGCATTTT CASSLRQHNQPQHF
NA TRBJ1-2 TRBV27 NA TGTGCCAGCAGTTTGGGCAGTAGGAATGGCTACACCTTC CASSLGSRNGYTF
NA TRBJ1-1 TRBV2 NA TGTGCCAGCAGTGAATCCCTTTTCTGGACTATCTTT CASSESLFWTIF
NA TRBJ1-5 TRBV6-1 NA TGTGCCAGCAGTGAAGCGGAGGGGACGGCCCAGCATTTT CASSEAEGTAQHF